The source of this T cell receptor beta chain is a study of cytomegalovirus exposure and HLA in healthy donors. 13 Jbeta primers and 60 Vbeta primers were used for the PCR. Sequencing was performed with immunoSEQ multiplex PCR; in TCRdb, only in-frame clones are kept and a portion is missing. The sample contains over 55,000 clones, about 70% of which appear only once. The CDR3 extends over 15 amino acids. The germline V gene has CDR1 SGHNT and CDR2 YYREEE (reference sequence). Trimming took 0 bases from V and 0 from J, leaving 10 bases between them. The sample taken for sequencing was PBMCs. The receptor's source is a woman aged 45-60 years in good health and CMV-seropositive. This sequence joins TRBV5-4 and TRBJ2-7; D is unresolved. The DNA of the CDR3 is TGTGCCAGCAGCTTGGGGCAGGCGATCTCCTACGAGCAGTACTTC. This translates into CASSLGQAISYEQYF.